This TCR beta chain is from a study of OX40 agonist ivuxolimab in advanced cancers. Overall study context: Patients took ivuxolimab, an agonistic anti-OX40 (CD134) antibody.

The CDR3 has 15 amino acids. The germline V gene has CDR1 LNHDA and CDR2 SQIVND (reference sequence). The V and J ends lost 0 bases and 1 base respectively, with 7 bases between them. This clone was seen only a few times. As yet, its antigen is unknown. Profiling relied on immunoSEQ multiplex PCR, and the TCRdb table lists in-frame clones only, not all of them. The data hold over 25,000 clones, with over 75% observed a single time. General study findings and limits: Among the lowest peripheral clonal expansion occurred in 0.1-3.0 mg/kg partial responders. Circulating CD4+ and CD8+ T cells showed clonal expansion by week 6 at 0.1 to 3.0 mg/kg.

Material: CD4+ or CD8+ T cells sorted from blood, obtained in a trial of the OX40 agonist ivuxolimab. This receptor was obtained from an adult with an advanced solid tumor such as melanoma, head and neck, liver or kidney cancer. The chain is built from TRBV19 and TRBJ2-1; D not certain. The CDR3 loop is CASSIDLSSYNEQFF. In DNA, the CDR3 is TGTGCCAGTAGTATAGATCTCAGTTCCTACAATGAGCAGTTCTTC.